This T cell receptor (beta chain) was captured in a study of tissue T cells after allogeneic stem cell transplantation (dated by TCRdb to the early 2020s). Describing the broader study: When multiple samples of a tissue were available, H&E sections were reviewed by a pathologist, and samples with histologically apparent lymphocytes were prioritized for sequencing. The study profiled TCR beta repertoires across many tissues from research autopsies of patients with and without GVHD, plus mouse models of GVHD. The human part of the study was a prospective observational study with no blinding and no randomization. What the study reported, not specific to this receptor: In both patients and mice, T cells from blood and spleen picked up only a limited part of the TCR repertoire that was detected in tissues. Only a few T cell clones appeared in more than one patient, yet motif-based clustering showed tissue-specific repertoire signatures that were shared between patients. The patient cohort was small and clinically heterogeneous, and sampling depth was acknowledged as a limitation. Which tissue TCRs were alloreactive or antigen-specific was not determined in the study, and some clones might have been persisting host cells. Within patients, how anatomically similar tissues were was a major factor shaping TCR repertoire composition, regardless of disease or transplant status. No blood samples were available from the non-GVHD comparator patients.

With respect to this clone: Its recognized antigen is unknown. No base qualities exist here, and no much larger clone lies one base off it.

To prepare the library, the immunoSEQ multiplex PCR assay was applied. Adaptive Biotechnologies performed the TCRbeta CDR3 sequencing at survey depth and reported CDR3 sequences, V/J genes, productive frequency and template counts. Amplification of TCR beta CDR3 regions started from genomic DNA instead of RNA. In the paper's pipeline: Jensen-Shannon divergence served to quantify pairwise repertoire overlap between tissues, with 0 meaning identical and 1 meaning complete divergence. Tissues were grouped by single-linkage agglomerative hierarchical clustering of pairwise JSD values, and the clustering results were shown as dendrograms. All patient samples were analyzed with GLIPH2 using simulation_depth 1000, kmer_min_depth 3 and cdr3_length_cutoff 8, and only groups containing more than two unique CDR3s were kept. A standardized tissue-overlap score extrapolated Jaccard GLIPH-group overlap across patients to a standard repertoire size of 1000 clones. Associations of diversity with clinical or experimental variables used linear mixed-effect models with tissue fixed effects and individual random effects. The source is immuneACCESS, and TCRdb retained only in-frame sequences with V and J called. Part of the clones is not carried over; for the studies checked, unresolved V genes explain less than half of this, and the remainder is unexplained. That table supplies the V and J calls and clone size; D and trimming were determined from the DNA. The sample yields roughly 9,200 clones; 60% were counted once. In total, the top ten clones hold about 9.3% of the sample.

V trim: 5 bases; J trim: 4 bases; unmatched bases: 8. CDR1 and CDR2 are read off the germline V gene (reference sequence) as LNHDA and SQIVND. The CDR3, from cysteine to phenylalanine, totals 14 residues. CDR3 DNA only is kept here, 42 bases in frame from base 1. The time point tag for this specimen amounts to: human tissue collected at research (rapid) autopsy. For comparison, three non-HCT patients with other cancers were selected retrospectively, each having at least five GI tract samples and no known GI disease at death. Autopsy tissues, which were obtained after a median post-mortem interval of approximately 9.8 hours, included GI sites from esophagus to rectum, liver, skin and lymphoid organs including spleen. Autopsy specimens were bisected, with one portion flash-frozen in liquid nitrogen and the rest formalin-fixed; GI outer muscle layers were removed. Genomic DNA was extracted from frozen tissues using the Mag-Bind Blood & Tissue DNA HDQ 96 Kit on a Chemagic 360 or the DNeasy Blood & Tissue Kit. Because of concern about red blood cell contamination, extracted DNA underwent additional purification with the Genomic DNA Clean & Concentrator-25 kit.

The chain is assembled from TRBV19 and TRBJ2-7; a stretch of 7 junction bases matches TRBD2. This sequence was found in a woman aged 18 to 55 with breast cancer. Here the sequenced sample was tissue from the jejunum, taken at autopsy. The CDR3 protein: CASSEASGSYEQYF. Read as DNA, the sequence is TGTGCCAGTAGTGAGGCTAGCGGAAGTTACGAGCAGTACTTC.